This T cell receptor (beta chain) was obtained from a study of CD8+CD57+ T cells in acquired aplastic anemia (dated by TCRdb to 2017 to 2018). Background for the entire study: On average, sorted CD4+ and CD8+ cells yielded about 3 ug of extracted DNA, with a range of roughly 0.17 to 30 ug. An average of around 10 million reads for CD4+ cells and 11 million or so reads for CD8+ cells was obtained from healthy donor samples. Overall study results and their limits: About 30 CD8+ CDR3 sequences were found to be shared between patients and controls, but these sequences appeared to be highly expressed in patients and within the immunodominant clones of the patients. Between patients and healthy controls, no significant difference in CD8+ Simpson's diversity was found (P=0.060).

TCR repertoires of sorted CD4+ and CD8+ blood T cells from severe aplastic anemia patients and healthy subjects were deep-sequenced in the study. Ficoll-Paque density gradient centrifugation was used to isolate peripheral blood mononuclear cells. Before DNA extraction, CD4+ and CD8+ T cells were sorted by FACS or by magnetic beads. Points on this clonotype: Its antigen has not been determined. No per-base quality is available; no much larger clone lies one base away.

CDR1 WSHSY and CDR2 SAAADI are derived from the germline V gene. Its CDR3 holds 16 amino acids, cysteine through phenylalanine. The entry retains the CDR3 DNA only, 48 bases that are in frame from base 1. At the junction V is shortened by 8 bases and J by 4 bases, with 18 bases in between. TCR beta VDJ combination and CDR3 sequence profiling used genomic DNA as the template. An Illumina HiSeq 2000 was the platform used for TCR repertoire sequencing. For the original study's pipeline: Repertoires were assessed using TRBV/TRBJ rearrangement plots, CDR3 size and DJ length profiles, and Simpson's diversity index. The immunodominant clone was defined as the most abundant DNA sequence in deep sequencing data. CDR3 amino acid sequences were screened for sharing across subjects and were compared with published repertoires and the VDJdb database. The raw public reads went through TCRdb reprocessing: fastp at Q25, MiXCR clone calling, in-frame beta chains kept. Each entry merges the rows of one CDR3 protein and shows their most common DNA and genes. V and J calls and clone size were set by TCRdb, not the authors. The table for this sample lists roughly 150,000 distinct CDR3 sequences; just under 45% of them were counted only once. 1.1% of the sample lies in the top ten.

The sample taken for sequencing was sorted CD4+, CD8+, or CD8+CD57+ T cells (not recorded which) from PBMCs. This receptor was identified in a human donor in good health. The V gene is TRBV10-2 and the J gene is TRBJ2-6, with a weak D call of TRBD1 (6 bases match). For the CDR3, the sequence is CASRRLGAGGANVLTF. The nucleotide sequence reads TGCGCCAGCCGCCGATTGGGGGCGGGCGGGGCCAACGTCCTGACTTTC.